The 7 T cell receptor beta chains presented below share a single source sample, sequenced in a study of shared clonotypes between healthy human individuals. TCRdb's table, derived via immunoSEQ multiplex PCR, lists solely in-frame clones and lacks some. The sample consists of 2 million to 2.5 million clones, roughly 90% of them appearing once. Input material: naive CD4+ T cells from PBMCs. Subset in this sample: CD45RA+ positively selected. These receptors were collected from a man younger than 35 in good health. Some clones in this sample may be carry-over from other donors' samples.

Only one count was recorded for this clone. This chain connects TRBV11-3 to TRBJ2-3; D call uncertain. The CDR3 is 13 residues long. Between the trimmed V and J ends, which lost 5 bases and 7 bases, there was a span of 13 bases. Per germline, CDR1 SGHNT and CDR2 YENEEA. CDR3 sequence reads: CASSLRPQNTQYF. The CDR3 DNA follows: TGTGCCAGCAGCCTAAGACCCCAAAATACGCAGTATTTT.

Worth noting for this clone: Other DNA sequences in the sample encode the same CDR3. The chain links TRBV20-1 to TRBJ1-2; D remains ambiguous. Trimming removed 1 base from V and 8 bases from J, with 8 bases in between. The CDR3 is 11 residues long. Germline V gives CDR1 DFQATT, CDR2 SNEGSKA (reference sequence). The CDR3 spells CSARGGNGYTF. The DNA of the CDR3 is TGCAGTGCTAGAGGAGGGAACGGCTACACCTTC.

The V gene is TRBV18, the J gene TRBJ1-2; TRBD1 is a possible D gene (6 bases). The CDR3 sequence is 14 residues long. V lost 0 bases, J lost 8 bases, and 13 bases lay in between. CDR1 KGHSH and CDR2 LQKENI come from the germline V gene. CDR3 nucleotides: TGTGCCAGCTCACCACCGTTGGAGGGGGTCGGCTACACCTTC. Protein sequence: CASSPPLEGVGYTF.

The rearrangement uses TRBV5-6 and TRBJ1-5, with 7 bases that match TRBD1. The CDR3 has 15 amino acids. Germline assignment: CDR1 SGHDT and CDR2 YYEEEE. V trimming: 0 bases; J trimming: 3 bases; junction bases outside the gene matches: 3. The CDR3 loop is CASSLGQGDNQPQHF. As DNA, the CDR3 is TGTGCCAGCAGCTTGGGACAGGGAGACAATCAGCCCCAGCATTTT.

The CDR3 loop is CASGPITSLGEAFF. The CDR3 nucleotides are TGTGCCAGTGGACCGATCACCTCACTCGGTGAAGCTTTCTTT. The gene calls are TRBV6-6 and TRBJ1-1; D gene unclear. Trimming removed 9 bases from V and 7 bases from J, with 21 bases in between. Germline CDR1 is MNHNY and CDR2 is SVGAGI (reference sequence). The CDR3 extends over 14 amino acids.

The chain has TRBV27 and TRBJ2-7, with 7 nucleotides matching TRBD1. This CDR3 spans 16 amino acids. Unmatched junction bases numbered 10, after V lost 5 bases and J lost 0 bases. Germline CDR1 reads MNHEY; CDR2 reads SMNVEV (reference sequence). CDR3 DNA: TGTGCCAGCAGTCCCATACGCCGGGACAGCTCCTACGAGCAGTACTTC. This codes for CASSPIRRDSSYEQYF.

The gene calls are TRBV28 and TRBJ2-1, with TRBD2 matching 13 bases. Germline CDR1 and CDR2: MDHEN and SYDVKM. The CDR3 is 14 amino acids. The junction had 7 bases not matched to a gene; V was cut back by 5 bases and J by 12 bases. This CDR3 reads CASSTSGRAVGQFF. The CDR3 DNA reads as TGTGCCAGCAGTACTAGCGGGAGGGCAGTTGGGCAGTTCTTC.